Included here is one T cell receptor (beta chain) sequence, with context. Its antigen specificity is not known. No much larger clone exists at a distance of one base, and base qualities are not known. The germline V gene (reference sequence) supplies CDR1 PRHDT and CDR2 FYEKMQ. From cysteine to phenylalanine, the CDR3 is 13 amino acids long. Here the CDR3 DNA is all that survives: 39 bases in frame from base 1. V loses 2 bases of germline sequence and J loses 7 bases, and the interval between the two ends is 11 bases. Evidence of autoimmunity was found in all CD3G-deficient patients, and more severe autoimmunity was observed in two of the patients. At testing, patients were between 2 and 39 years old and showed lower naive and higher memory CD4+ and CD8+ T-cell proportions. About six individuals with CD3G deficiency were included in the patient group. Patient samples and clinical data were obtained from an international physician network spanning the United States, Europe and Asia. Peripheral blood mononuclear cells were isolated by Ficoll density separation. A FACSAria cell sorter was used to isolate CD3+ CD8+ CD4- T cells.

This sample stems from a study of regulatory T cells (dated by TCRdb to about 2018). General notes on the study: The study compared T-cell receptor beta repertoires of sorted regulatory, conventional CD4+ and CD8+ T cells in CD3G-deficient patients with those in healthy controls. Points the paper makes about the study in general: In patients, repertoires had restricted unique TRB V-J pairs and skewed V and J gene usage, with regulatory T cells showing the most marked changes. Patient-derived CD8+ T cells showed a nonsignificant trend toward reduced Shannon entropy compared with control CD8+ cells.

The multiplex PCR used 52 forward TRBV primers and 13 reverse TRBJ primers, with assay-based and computational corrections for amplification bias. Within the immunoSEQ assay, multiplex PCR amplified rearranged TRB loci from genomic DNA. An Illumina HiSeq platform was used to sequence the TRB amplicons. In the source study's methods: Raw sequences were error-filtered and aligned to reference gene sequences by custom algorithms, then analyzed with the immunoSEQ online tools. Frequencies of productive and nonproductive TRB rearrangements were assessed among unique sequences as well as among total sequences. Assessment of potential self-reactivity relied on the hydrophobicity of positions 6 and 7 in the TRB CDR3, along with their amino acid composition. For group comparisons, t tests, Mann-Whitney tests or two-way ANOVA were performed in Prism software. This immuneACCESS table, as held by TCRdb, lists in-frame sequences with V and J called but not all clones. Of the missing ones, under half trace to an unresolved V gene in checked studies; the others have no known cause. Clone size and the V and J calls come from that table; the DNA yielded D and trimming. This sample is represented by about 17,000 clones; around 90% of them were singletons. Of the sample, about 31% falls within the top ten clones.

This receptor was obtained from a person aged 18 to 35 with CD3G deficiency. The sample consisted of CD8+ T cells sorted from blood. The V and J genes are TRBV13 and TRBJ1-2, with TRBD1 perhaps the D gene, on 6 matching bases. CDR3 protein: CASSLSGASGYTF. The nucleotides are TGTGCCAGCAGCTTATCAGGGGCAAGTGGCTACACCTTC.